The clone carrying this T cell receptor (beta chain) was seen ten or more times. The data were obtained in a study of metastatic and nonmetastatic thyroid tumors. TCRdb reassembled clones from the PCR reads with MiXCR. The table lists over 65,000 clones, approximately 13% of them singletons, with around 10% in the top ten. This CDR3 has 14 residues. The V gene lost 5 bases and the J gene lost 6 bases, with 13 bases spanning the gap. CDR1 and CDR2 (germline): MNHEY, SMNVEV (reference sequence). Ahead of thyroid surgery, no patient had received treatment of any kind. This receptor was identified in a female donor with papillary thyroid cancer or a benign thyroid nodule (not recorded which). Some clones in this sample may be carry-over from other donors' samples. V usage is TRBV27 and J usage is TRBJ2-2; the D is unclear. Sequencing was performed on tumor tissue. For the CDR3, the DNA is TGTGCCAGCAGTAACTACGGTGGCTCCGGGGAGCTGTTTTTT. Its protein product is CASSNYGGSGELFF.